This T cell receptor (beta chain) was observed in a study of blood T cell repertoires in COVID-19. Study in general: There were acute and convalescent COVID-19 samples, and they came from the United States, Italy and Spain. The cDNA or gDNA used as material had been derived from T cells, B-cell-depleted T cells, or PBMCs.

The repertoire was sequenced with immunoSEQ multiplex PCR; TCRdb's copy has only in-frame clones and lacks some. The sample has about 83,000 clones; around 84% are singletons. Per germline, CDR1 SGHAT and CDR2 FQNNGV. Trimming shortened V by 5 bases and J by 7 bases, and 11 bases separated the two germline ends. This CDR3 contains 12 residues. The receptor was isolated from an elderly man with active or convalescent COVID-19. Sequencing input: peripheral blood. The genes are TRBV11-2 and TRBJ2-5; weak D call: TRBD2 (6 bases). CDR3 in amino acids: CASSPGEVTQYF. The DNA of the CDR3 is TGTGCCAGCAGCCCCGGGGAGGTGACCCAGTACTTC.